This T cell receptor beta chain appears in the sequencing data of a study of PD-L1 blockade in urothelial cancer. Study in general: The study started patients on atezolizumab at some point between 2013 and 2015, giving 1,200 mg intravenously every 3 weeks. Each patient had 0 to 3 earlier chemotherapy regimens. Blood samples contained a median about 150,000 T cells.

Sample time point: peripheral blood 6 weeks after treatment start. Findings and limits, study-wide: Durable benefit was linked to greater 3-week expansion of tumor-associated blood clones.

Here immunoSEQ multiplex PCR was the method, and the copy in TCRdb shows in-frame clones only, minus some. The sample has some 110,000 clones; around 89% are singletons. Germline V gene data show CDR1 as MNHEY and CDR2 as SVGAGI. The CDR3 is 15 amino acids. With 5 bases removed from V and 6 bases from J, the gap between germline ends came to 19 bases. Notes on this clone: The antigen is not known.

The receptor was derived from a man aged 55 to 69 with urothelial cancer. The sequencing used PBMCs, collected around atezolizumab (anti-PD-L1) treatment. This chain connects TRBV6-5 to TRBJ1-1, with a possible D match to TRBD1 (5 bases). The CDR3 nucleotides read TGTGCCAGCAGTCATGGAGCGGGGGGGGTCTCTGAAGCTTTCTTT. It translates to CASSHGAGGVSEAFF.